This TCR beta chain was identified in a study of blood T cell repertoires in COVID-19. TCRdb's copy holds only in-frame clones and misses some; the assay was immunoSEQ multiplex PCR. The data show fewer than 350,000 clones, 80% to 90% seen once. V dropped 5 bases and J dropped 0; count of bases not matched to a gene: 14. Germline V lookup: CDR1 SGHVS, CDR2 FNYEAQ. The CDR3 has 19 amino acids. The TCR sequence derives from a woman aged 40-49 years with acute COVID-19. Specimen: PBMCs or T cells enriched from blood (not recorded which). The chain combines TRBV7-6 with TRBJ2-3; TRBD2 matches 10 bases. This chain's CDR3 is CASSLFMPGLAPSTDTQYF. The CDR3 DNA reads as TGTGCCAGCAGCCTCTTCATGCCGGGACTAGCGCCTAGCACAGATACGCAGTATTTT.